This passage covers 10 T cell receptor beta chains from one sample sequenced in a study of shared clonotypes between healthy human individuals (dated by TCRdb to about 2020). Library preparation was by the immunoSEQ multiplex PCR assay. The table was pulled from immuneACCESS by TCRdb, which kept in-frame rearrangements only. Such tables lose some clones; where checked, under half of the loss comes from unresolved V genes, and the rest has no known cause. The sample contains 1,500,000 or so clones, around 98.5% of them found a single time. In total, the top ten clones hold 0.3% to 0.45% of the sample. The material sequenced was naive CD4+ T cells sorted from blood. The cell subset or site label for this specimen denotes: CD45RA+ positively selected. These receptors were taken from a man under 40 in good health.

V is TRBV18 and J is TRBJ2-7; TRBD2 aligns across 13 bases. V shed 4 bases, J shed 7 bases, and the junction held 10 bases outside the gene matches. Germline CDR1 is KGHSH and CDR2 is LQKENI. This CDR3 spans 16 amino acids. CDR3 amino acids: CASSLGLPGLAGEQYF. The CDR3, as DNA: TGTGCCAGCTCACTAGGACTACCGGGACTAGCGGGGGAGCAGTACTTC.

This clone was recorded only once. The chain uses TRBV11-2 and TRBJ1-4; unclear D gene. Trimming cost V 7 bases and J 8 bases, with 11 bases left between them. The CDR3 length is 12 residues. Germline V gene sequence: CDR1 SGHAT, CDR2 FQNNGV. Here the CDR3 reads CASTLGPEKLFF. The DNA of the CDR3 is TGTGCCAGCACCCTCGGTCCGGAAAAACTGTTTTTT.

This clone was seen just once. V and J are TRBV7-9 and TRBJ1-5, with D possibly being TRBD1 (5 bases). V shed 4 bases and J shed 10 bases, with 14 bases lying between them. The germline V gene encodes CDR1 SEHNR and CDR2 FQNEAQ (reference sequence). CDR3 size: 13 residues. The CDR3 nucleotides are TGTGCCAGCAGCTCTTTGTCGGACACCCCCCAGCATTTT. Translated, it gives CASSSLSDTPQHF.

V gene TRBV5-1 combines with J gene TRBJ1-1, with D perhaps matching TRBD1 (5 bases). This CDR3 is built from 14 residues. Trimming stripped 4 bases from V and 3 bases from J, with 13 bases between. Looked up from germline, CDR1 is SGHRS and CDR2 is YFSETQ. The CDR3 coding sequence is TGCGCCAGCAGCCGAAACAGGCTCGACACTGAAGCTTTCTTT. Translated, it gives CASSRNRLDTEAFF.

The chain recombines TRBV11-3 with TRBJ2-2; D not resolved. The germline V gene encodes CDR1 SGHNT and CDR2 YENEEA. The CDR3 totals 14 residues. V lost 5 bases and J 4 bases, leaving 11 bases between the germline ends. The CDR3, as DNA: TGTGCCAGCAGCCCTACGTCGGCCACCGGGGAGCTGTTTTTT. Protein: CASSPTSATGELFF.

The chain couples TRBV20-1 to TRBJ2-2; D remains ambiguous. This CDR3 is built from 11 residues. The V and J ends lost 3 bases and 6 bases respectively, with 5 bases between them. Germline V gives CDR1 DFQATT, CDR2 SNEGSKA (reference sequence). CDR3 residues: CSASSPGELFF. In nucleotides, the CDR3 is TGCAGTGCTAGCTCTCCCGGGGAGCTGTTTTTT.

This clone was observed once. J is TRBJ1-1 and V is TRBV5-1; tentatively, D is TRBD1 (5 bases). The CDR3 contains 14 residues. Germline-derived CDR1 and CDR2 are SGHRS and YFSETQ. Trimming left V 2 bases short and J 5 bases short, with 13 bases between. DNA of the CDR3: TGCGCCAGCAGCTTAGGGGTCCAGTGGACTGAAGCTTTCTTT. This sequence encodes CASSLGVQWTEAFF.

Regarding this clone: The identical CDR3 is also encoded by other nucleotide sequences in the sample. V is TRBV11-2 and J is TRBJ2-2; D not certain. V dropped 4 bases and J dropped 4 bases, with 4 bases sitting between them. The CDR3 loop spans 12 amino acids. Germline CDR1 reads SGHAT; CDR2 reads FQNNGV. CDR3 region: CASSWGTGELFF. CDR3 nucleotide sequence: TGTGCCAGCAGCTGGGGCACCGGGGAGCTGTTTTTT.

The chain carries TRBV9 and TRBJ2-7; 8 nucleotides align to TRBD1. CDR1 SGDLS and CDR2 YYNGEE come from the germline V gene. V trimming: 0 bases; J trimming: 3 bases; junction bases outside the gene matches: 5. The CDR3 consists of 15 residues. Here the CDR3 DNA reads TGTGCCAGCAGCGTAGAGTCGGACAGGGACTACGAGCAGTACTTC. Translated, it gives CASSVESDRDYEQYF.

This sequence joins TRBV28 and TRBJ2-7; D may be TRBD2 (6 bases). Between the trimmed V and J ends, which lost 5 bases and 2 bases, there was a span of 22 bases. The CDR3 length is 17 residues. CDR1 is MDHEN, CDR2 SYDVKM, per germline. The CDR3 is CASSPVASLADTYEQYF. In DNA, the CDR3 is TGTGCCAGCAGTCCCGTAGCTAGCTTAGCGGATACCTACGAGCAGTACTTC.